The T cell receptor (beta chain) under discussion was sequenced for a study of cytomegalovirus exposure and HLA in healthy donors. Study-level findings and limits: Later analysis revealed greater clonal expansion in HLA-associated TCR beta chains than in equally common others. Across donors, presence/absence analyses took sequencing depth to be roughly uniform.

In the case of this clone: Its specificity is not known.

Germline V lookup: CDR1 SGHDT, CDR2 YYEEEE. The CDR3 is made up of 15 amino acids. V dropped 4 bases and J dropped 1 base, with 12 bases sitting between them. In the PCR, 60 Vbeta and 13 Jbeta primers were used. Sequencing used immunoSEQ multiplex PCR; TCRdb keeps in-frame clones, though not all of them. The data hold 180,000 or so clones, with around 75% observed a single time. This rearrangement joins TRBV5-6 to TRBJ2-1; D possibly corresponds to TRBD2 (6 bases). The specimen sequenced was PBMCs. This sequence originates from a male donor in good health and CMV-seronegative. The CDR3 DNA sequence: TGTGCCAGCAGCCTGGGGGGAGGATCCTACAATGAGCAGTTCTTC. Its translation is CASSLGGGSYNEQFF.